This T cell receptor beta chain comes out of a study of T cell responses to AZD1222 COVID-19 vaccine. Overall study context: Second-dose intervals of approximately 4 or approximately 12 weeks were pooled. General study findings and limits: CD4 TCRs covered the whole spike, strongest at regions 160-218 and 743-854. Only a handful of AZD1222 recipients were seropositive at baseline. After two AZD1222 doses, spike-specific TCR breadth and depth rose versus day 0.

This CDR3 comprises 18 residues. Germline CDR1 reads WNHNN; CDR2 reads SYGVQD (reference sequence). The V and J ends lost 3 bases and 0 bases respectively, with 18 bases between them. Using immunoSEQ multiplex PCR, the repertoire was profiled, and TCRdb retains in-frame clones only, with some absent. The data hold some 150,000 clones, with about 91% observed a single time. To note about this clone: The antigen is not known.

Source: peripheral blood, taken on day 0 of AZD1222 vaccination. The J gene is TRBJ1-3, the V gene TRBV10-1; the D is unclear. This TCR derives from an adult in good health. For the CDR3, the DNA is TGCGCCAGCAGTGATCCCTCGTCACTGCTTGACTCTGGAAACACCATATATTTT. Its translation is CASSDPSSLLDSGNTIYF.